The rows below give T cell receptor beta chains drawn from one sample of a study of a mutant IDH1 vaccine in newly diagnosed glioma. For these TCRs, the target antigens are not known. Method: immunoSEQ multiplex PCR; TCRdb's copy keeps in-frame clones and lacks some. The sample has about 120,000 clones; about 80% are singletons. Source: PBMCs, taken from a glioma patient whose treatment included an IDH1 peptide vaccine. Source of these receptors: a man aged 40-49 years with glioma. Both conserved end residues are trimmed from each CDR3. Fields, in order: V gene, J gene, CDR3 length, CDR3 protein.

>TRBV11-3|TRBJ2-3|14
ASSLGGTTSTDTQY
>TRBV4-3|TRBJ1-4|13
ASSPSGGVGEKLF
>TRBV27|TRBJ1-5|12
ASSPSTGIQPQH
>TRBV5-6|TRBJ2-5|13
ASSLDRGRRETQY
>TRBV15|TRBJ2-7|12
ATQARAGGWKQY
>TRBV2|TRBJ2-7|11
ASSEQGFNEQY
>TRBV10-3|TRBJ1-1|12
AISPDRAGTEAF
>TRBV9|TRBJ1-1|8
ASSGTEAF
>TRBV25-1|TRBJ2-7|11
ASGDSSSYEQY
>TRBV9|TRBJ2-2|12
ASSGQINTGELF
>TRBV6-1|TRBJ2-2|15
AISAAGLAGDTGELF
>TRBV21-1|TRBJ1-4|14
ASSKDPDRGGEKLF
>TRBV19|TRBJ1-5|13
ATSWGRAGDQPQH
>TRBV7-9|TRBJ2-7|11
ASSHSGRYEQY
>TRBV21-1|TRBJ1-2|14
ASSKAPHDSPCGYT
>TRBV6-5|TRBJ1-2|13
ASSYSRISTYGYT
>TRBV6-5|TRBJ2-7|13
ASSYSGTGLYEQY
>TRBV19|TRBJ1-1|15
ASSIVLRPDMNTEAF
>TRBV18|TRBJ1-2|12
ASSPERWGYGYT
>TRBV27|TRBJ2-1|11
ASGREGPPEQF
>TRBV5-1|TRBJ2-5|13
ASSIYDREQETQY
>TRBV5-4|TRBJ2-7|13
ASSLADRYSYEQY
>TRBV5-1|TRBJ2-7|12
ASSLDPKLYEQY
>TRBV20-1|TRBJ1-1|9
SARQGGQAF
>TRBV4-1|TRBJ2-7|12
ASSQGAHSYEQY
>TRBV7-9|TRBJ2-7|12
ASRSPGQGHEQY
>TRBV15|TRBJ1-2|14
ATSRETGTKGYGYT
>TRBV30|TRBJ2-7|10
AWSVSGYEQY
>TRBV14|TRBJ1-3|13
ASSPRVGRDDTIY
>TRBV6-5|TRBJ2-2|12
ASSYTASPGELF
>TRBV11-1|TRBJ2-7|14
ASSLTSSGGRREQY
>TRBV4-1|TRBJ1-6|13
ASSPKMSRESPLH
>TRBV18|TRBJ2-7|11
ASSPGVTYEQY
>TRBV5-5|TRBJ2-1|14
ASSSDSGRAYNEQF
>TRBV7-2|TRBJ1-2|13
ASSLGTGKDYGYT
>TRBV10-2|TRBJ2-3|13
ASRLAGGSTDTQY
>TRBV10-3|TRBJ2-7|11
AISRTAPGEQY
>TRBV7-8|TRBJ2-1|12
ASSTTTSYNEQF
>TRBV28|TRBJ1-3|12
ASSLGRGGNTIY
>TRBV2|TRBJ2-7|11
ASIRQGLDEQY
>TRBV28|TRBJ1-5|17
ASSFSPGQGIGSNQPQH
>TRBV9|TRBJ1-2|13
ASSVGGFSNYGYT